This T cell receptor beta chain comes out of a study of CD8+CD57+ T cells in acquired aplastic anemia. The overall study: Sorted CD4+ and CD8+ cell DNA averaged about 3 ug. CD4+ cell libraries from healthy donors averaged approximately 10 million reads.

This clonotype was detected only once. The antigen is unknown. Template material for TCR beta VDJ and CDR3 profiling consisted of genomic DNA. Using its own MiXCR run on the reads, TCRdb lists one record per CDR3 protein. The data hold some 240,000 distinct CDR3 sequences, with around 32% observed a single time. Between the trimmed V and J ends, which lost 5 bases and 6 bases, there was a span of 15 bases. This CDR3 is built from 14 residues. In germline, CDR1 is KGHDR, CDR2 SFDVKD. Points from the study as a whole: Researchers report that twenty-nine CD8+ CDR3 sequences appeared in both patients and controls. Between the patient and control groups, CD8+ Simpson's diversity did not differ significantly.

The chain links TRBV24-1 to TRBJ1-2; tentative D call: TRBD1 (5 bases). The receptor was derived from a human donor in good health, serving as a control. Sequencing was carried out using sorted CD4+, CD8+, or CD8+CD57+ T cells (not recorded which) from PBMCs. The CDR3 is CATSASDGAHGYTF. The CDR3 DNA reads TGTGCCACCAGTGCCTCGGACGGGGCCCATGGCTACACCTTC.